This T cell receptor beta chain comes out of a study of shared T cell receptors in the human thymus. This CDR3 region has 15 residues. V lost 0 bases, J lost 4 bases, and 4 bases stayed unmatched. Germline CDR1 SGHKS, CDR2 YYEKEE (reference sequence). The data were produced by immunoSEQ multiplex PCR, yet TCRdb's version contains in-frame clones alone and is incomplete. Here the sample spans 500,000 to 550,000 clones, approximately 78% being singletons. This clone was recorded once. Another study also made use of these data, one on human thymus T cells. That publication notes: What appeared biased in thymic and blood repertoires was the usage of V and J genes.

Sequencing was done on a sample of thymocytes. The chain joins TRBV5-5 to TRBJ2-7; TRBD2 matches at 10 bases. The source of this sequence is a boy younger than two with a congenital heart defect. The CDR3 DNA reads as TGTGCCAGCAGCTTGGACGGACTAGCGGAGTACGAGCAGTACTTC. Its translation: CASSLDGLAEYEQYF. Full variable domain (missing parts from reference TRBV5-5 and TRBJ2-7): DAGVTQSPTHLIKTRGQQVTLRCSPISGHKSVSWYQQVLGQGPQFIFQYYEKEERGRGNFPDRFSARQFPNYSSELNVNALLLGDSALYLCASSLDGLAEYEQYFGPGTRLTVT.